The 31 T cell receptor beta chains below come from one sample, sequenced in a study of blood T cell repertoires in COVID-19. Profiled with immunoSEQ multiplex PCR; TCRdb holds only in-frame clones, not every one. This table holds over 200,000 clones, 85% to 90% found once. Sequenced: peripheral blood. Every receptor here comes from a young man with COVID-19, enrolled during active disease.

CDR3 bases: TGTGCCAGCAGCCCTACGGGACAGCCCTACGAGCAGTACTTC. Translating it yields CASSPTGQPYEQYF. This chain joins TRBV7-3 and TRBJ2-7; 7 positions match TRBD1. This CDR3 is built from 14 residues. V was clipped by 5 bases and J by 2 bases; unmatched bases: 6. The germline V gene encodes CDR1 SGHTA and CDR2 FQGTGA. Using reference TRBV7-3 and TRBJ2-7 for the parts outside the CDR3, the full variable domain is GAGVSQTPSNKVTEKGKYVELRCDPISGHTALYWYRQSLGQGPEFLIYFQGTGAADDSGLPNDRFFAVRPEGSVSTLKIQRTERGDSAVYLCASSPTGQPYEQYFGPGTRLTVT.

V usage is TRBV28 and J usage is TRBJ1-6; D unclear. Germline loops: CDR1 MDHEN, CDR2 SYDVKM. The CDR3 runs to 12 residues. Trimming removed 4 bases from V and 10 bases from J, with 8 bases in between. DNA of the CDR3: TGTGCCAGCAGTTCCGAGCCCTCACCCCTCCACTTT. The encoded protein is CASSSEPSPLHF.

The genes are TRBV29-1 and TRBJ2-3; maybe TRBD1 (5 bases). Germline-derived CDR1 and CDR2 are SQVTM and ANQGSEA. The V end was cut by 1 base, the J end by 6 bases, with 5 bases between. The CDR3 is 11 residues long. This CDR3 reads CSVEAGDTQYF. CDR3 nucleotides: TGCAGCGTTGAAGCAGGGGATACGCAGTATTTT.

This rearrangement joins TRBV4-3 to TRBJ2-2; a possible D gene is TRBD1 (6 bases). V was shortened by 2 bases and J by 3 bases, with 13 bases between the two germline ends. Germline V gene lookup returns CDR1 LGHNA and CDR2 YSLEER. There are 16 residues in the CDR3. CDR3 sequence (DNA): TGCGCCAGCAGCCAACGGGTGGGGGCCGACACCGGGGAGCTGTTTTTT. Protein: CASSQRVGADTGELFF.

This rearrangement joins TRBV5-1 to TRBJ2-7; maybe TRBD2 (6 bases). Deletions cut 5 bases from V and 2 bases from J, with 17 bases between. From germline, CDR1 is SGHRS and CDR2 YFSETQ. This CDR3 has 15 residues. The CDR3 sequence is CASSIGGEAAYEQYF. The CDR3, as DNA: TGCGCCAGCAGTATCGGCGGGGAAGCGGCCTACGAGCAGTACTTC.

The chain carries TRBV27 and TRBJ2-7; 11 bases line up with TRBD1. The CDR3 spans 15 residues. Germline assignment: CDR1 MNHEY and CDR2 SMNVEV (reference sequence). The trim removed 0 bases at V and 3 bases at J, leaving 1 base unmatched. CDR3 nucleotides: TGTGCCAGCAGTTTATCGGGACAGGGGGGCTACGAGCAGTACTTC. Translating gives CASSLSGQGGYEQYF.

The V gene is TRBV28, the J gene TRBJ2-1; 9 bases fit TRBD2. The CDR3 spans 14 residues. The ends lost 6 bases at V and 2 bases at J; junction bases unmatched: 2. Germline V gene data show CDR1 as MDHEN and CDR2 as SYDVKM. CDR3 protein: CASRASGTYNEQFF. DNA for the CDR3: TGTGCCAGCAGGGCTAGCGGGACCTACAATGAGCAGTTCTTC.

DNA of the CDR3: TGCGCCAGCAGCTTGTCGGGACAGGGTGATTTAAGGAGTTATGGCTACACCTTC. Translated: CASSLSGQGDLRSYGYTF. The J gene is TRBJ1-2, the V gene TRBV5-1; 9 bases are shared with TRBD1. The CDR3 covers 18 residues. The germline gives CDR1 SGHRS, CDR2 YFSETQ. After removal of 1 base from V and 5 bases from J, the junction contained 15 bases not matched to a gene.

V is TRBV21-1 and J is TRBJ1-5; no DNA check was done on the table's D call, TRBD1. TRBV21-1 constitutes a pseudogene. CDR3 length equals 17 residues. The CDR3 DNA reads TGTGCCAGCAGCCCTCGGAAGCAGGCCGATAGCAATCAGCCCCAGCATTTT. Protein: CASSPRKQADSNQPQHF.

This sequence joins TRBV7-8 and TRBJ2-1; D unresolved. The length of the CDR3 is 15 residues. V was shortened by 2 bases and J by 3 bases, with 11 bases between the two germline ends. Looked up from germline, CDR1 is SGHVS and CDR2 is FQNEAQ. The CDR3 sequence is CASSLSHTSYNEQFF. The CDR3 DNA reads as TGTGCCAGCAGCTTATCCCACACAAGCTACAATGAGCAGTTCTTC.

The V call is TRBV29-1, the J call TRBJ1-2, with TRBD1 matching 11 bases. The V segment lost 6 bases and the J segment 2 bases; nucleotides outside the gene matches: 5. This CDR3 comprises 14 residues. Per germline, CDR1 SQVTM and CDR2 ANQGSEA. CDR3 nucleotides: TGCAGCGTGAGGGGGACAGGGGGGAACTATGGCTACACCTTC. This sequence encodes CSVRGTGGNYGYTF.

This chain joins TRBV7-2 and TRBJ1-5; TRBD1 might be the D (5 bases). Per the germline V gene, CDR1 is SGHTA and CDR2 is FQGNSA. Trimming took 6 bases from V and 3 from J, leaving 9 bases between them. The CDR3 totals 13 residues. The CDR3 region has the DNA TGTGCCAGCAGTGACAGTTACAATCAGCCCCAGCATTTT. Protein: CASSDSYNQPQHF.

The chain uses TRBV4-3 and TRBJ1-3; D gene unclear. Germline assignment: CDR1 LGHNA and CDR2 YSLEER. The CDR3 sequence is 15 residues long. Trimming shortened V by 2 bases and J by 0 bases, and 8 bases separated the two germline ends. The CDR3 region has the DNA TGCGCCAGCAGCCAATCGGGATCCTCTGGAAACACCATATATTTT. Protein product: CASSQSGSSGNTIYF.

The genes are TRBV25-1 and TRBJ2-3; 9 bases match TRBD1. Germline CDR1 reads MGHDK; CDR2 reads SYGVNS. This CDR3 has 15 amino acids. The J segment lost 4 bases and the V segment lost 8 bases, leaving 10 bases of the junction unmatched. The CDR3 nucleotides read TGTGCCAGCTGCATGGGGACAGGGTATTCAGATACGCAGTATTTT. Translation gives CASCMGTGYSDTQYF.

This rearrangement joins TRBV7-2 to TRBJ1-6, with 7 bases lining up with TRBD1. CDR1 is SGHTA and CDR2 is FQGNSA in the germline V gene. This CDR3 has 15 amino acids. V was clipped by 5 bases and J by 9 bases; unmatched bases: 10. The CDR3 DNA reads TGTGCCAGCAGCATAAGACAGGGCCCTACTTCACCCCTCCACTTT. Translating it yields CASSIRQGPTSPLHF. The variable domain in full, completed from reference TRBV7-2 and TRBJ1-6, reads GAGVSQSPSNKVTEKGKDVELRCDPISGHTALYWYRQSLGQGLEFLIYFQGNSAPDKSGLPSDRFSAERTGGSVSTLTIQRTQQEDSAVYLCASSIRQGPTSPLHFGNGTRLTVT.

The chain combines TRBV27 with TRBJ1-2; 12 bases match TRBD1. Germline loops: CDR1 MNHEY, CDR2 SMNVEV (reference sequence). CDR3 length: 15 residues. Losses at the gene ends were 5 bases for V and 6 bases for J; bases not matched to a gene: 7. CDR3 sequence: CASSPRGQGANGYTF. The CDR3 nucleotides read TGTGCCAGCAGTCCTCGGGGACAGGGGGCGAATGGCTACACCTTC.

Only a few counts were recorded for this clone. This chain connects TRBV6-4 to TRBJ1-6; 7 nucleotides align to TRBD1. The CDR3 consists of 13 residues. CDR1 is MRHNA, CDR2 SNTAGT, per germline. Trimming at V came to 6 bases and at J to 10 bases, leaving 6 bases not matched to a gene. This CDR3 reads CASRATGESPLHF. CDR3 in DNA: TGTGCCAGCAGGGCTACAGGGGAATCACCCCTCCACTTT.

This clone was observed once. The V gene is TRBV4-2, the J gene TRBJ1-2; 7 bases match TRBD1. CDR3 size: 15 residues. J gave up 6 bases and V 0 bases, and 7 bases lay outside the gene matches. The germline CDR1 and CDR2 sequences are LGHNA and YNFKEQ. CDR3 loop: CASSQDTGDVDGYTF. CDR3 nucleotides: TGTGCCAGCAGCCAAGATACAGGGGATGTCGATGGCTACACCTTC.

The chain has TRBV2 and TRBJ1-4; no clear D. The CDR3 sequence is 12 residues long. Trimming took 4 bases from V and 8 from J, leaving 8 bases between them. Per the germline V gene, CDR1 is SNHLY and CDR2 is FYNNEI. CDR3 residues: CASSAGGEKLFF. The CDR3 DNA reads TGTGCCAGCAGTGCGGGAGGGGAAAAACTGTTTTTT.

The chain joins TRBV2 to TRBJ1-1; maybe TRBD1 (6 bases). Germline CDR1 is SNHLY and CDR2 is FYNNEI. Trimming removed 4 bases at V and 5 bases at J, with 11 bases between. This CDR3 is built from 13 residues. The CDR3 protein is CASSAIGQTEAFF. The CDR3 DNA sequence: TGTGCCAGCAGTGCGATCGGACAGACTGAAGCTTTCTTT.

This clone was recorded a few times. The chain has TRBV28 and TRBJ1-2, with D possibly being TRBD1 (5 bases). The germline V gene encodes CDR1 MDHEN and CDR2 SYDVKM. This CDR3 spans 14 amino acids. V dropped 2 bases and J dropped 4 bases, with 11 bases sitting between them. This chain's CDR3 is CASSLQGRSYGYTF. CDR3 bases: TGTGCCAGCAGTTTACAGGGCCGCTCCTATGGCTACACCTTC.

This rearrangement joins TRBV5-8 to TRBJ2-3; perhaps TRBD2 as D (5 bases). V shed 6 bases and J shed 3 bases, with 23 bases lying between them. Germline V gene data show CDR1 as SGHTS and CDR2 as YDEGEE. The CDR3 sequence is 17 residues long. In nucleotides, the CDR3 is TGTGCCAGCACCCCCCGGATAGGACTTGAGGTGACAGATACGCAGTATTTT. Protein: CASTPRIGLEVTDTQYF. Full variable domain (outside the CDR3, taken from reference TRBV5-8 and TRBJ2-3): EAGVTQSPTHLIKTRGQQATLRCSPISGHTSVYWYQQALGLGLQFLLWYDEGEERNRGNFPPRFSGRQFPNYSSELNVNALELEDSALYLCASTPRIGLEVTDTQYFGPGTRLTVL.

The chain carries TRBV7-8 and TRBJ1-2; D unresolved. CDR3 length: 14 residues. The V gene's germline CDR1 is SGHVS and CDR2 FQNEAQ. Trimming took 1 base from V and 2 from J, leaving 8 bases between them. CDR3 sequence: CASSLGSRNYGYTF. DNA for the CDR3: TGTGCCAGCAGCTTAGGATCTCGGAACTATGGCTACACCTTC. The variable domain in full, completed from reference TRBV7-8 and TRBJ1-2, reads GAGVSQSPRYKVAKRGQDVALRCDPISGHVSLFWYQQALGQGPEFLTYFQNEAQLDKSGLPSDRFFAERPEGSVSTLKIQRTQQEDSAVYLCASSLGSRNYGYTFGSGTRLTVV.

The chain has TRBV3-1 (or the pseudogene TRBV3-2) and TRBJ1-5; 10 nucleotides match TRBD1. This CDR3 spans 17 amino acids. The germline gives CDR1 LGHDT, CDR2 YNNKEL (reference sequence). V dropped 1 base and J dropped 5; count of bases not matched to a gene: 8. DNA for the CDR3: TGTGCCAGCAGCCAAGGGTCGGACAGGGGGGGTCATCAGCCCCAGCATTTT. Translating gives CASSQGSDRGGHQPQHF.

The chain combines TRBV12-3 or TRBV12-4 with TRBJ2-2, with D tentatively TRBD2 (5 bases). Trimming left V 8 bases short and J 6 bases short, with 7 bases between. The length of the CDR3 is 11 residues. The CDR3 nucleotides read TGTGCCAGCGCAGCGGCCGGGGAGCTGTTTTTT. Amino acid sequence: CASAAAGELFF.

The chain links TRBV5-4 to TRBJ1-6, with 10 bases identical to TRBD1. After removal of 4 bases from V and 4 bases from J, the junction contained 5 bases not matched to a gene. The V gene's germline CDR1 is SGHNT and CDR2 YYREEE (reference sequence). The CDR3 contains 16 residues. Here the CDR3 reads CASSLGDRGYNSPLHF. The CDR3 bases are TGTGCCAGCAGCCTGGGGGACAGGGGTTATAATTCACCCCTCCACTTT.

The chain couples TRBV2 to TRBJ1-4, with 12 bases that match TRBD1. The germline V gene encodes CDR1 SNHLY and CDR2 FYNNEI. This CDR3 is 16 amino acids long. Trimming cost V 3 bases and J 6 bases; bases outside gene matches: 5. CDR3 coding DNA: TGTGCCAGCAGTGACCCCCGGGACAGGGGGCATGAAAAACTGTTTTTT. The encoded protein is CASSDPRDRGHEKLFF.

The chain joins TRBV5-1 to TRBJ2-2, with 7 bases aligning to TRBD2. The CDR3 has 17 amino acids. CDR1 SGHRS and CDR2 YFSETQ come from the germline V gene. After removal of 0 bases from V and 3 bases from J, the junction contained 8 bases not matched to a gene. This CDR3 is CASSLASSGLYTGELFF. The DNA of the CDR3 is TGCGCCAGCAGCTTGGCATCTAGCGGTTTGTACACCGGGGAGCTGTTTTTT.

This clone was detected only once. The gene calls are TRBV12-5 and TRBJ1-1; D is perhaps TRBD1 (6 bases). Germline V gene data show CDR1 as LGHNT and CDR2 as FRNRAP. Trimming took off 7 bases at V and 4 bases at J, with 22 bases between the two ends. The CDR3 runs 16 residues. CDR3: CASAIAGGGLGTEAFF. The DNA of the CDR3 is TGTGCTAGTGCCATTGCAGGCGGGGGGCTAGGCACTGAAGCTTTCTTT.

CDR3 nucleotide sequence: TGTGCCATCAGTGAGTCCCTTGGTGTCGGACAGGGACGCGCTCAAGCTTTCTTT. The encoded protein is CAISESLGVGQGRAQAFF. The chain is built from TRBV10-3 and TRBJ1-1; 8 bases are shared with TRBD1. CDR1 ENHRY and CDR2 SYGVKD come from the germline V gene. Trimming at V came to 0 bases and at J to 9 bases, leaving 18 bases not matched to a gene. There are 18 residues in the CDR3.

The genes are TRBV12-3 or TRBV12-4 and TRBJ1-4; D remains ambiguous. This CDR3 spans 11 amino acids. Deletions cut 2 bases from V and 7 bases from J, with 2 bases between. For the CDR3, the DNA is TGTGCCAGCAGTTTACGTGAAAAACTGTTTTTT. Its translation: CASSLREKLFF.